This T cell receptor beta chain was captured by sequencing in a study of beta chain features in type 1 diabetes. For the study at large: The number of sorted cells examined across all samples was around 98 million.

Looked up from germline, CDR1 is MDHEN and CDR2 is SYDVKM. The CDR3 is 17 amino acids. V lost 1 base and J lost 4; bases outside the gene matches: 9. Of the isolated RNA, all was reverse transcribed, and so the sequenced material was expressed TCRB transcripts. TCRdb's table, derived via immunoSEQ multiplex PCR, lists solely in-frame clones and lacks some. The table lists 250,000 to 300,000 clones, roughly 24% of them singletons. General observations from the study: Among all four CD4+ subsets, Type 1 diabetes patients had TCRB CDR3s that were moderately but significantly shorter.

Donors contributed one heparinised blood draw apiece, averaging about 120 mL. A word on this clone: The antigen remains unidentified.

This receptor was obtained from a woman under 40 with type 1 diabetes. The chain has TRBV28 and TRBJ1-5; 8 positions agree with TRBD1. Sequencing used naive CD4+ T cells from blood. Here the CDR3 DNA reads TGTGCCAGCAGTTTATTAAGTCCAGGGGGCTTGAATCAGCCCCAGCATTTT. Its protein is CASSLLSPGGLNQPQHF.